This TCR beta chain derives from a study of T cell responses to AZD1222 COVID-19 vaccine. Broader study findings: At 160-218 and 743-854, vaccine-associated CD4 TCRs were dominant, and they spanned spike.

With respect to this clone: The antigen remains undetermined.

The method was immunoSEQ multiplex PCR; TCRdb's version includes in-frame clones alone and lacks a portion of them. Counted here are approximately 100,000 clones, about 88% occurring once; the ten biggest clones make up roughly 15%. Trimming took 7 bases from V and 9 from J, leaving 22 bases between them. The CDR3 covers 16 residues. Germline loops: CDR1 MRHNA, CDR2 SNTAGT. This sequence originates from an adult in good health. V gene TRBV6-4 combines with J gene TRBJ1-6; no clear D. Sample: peripheral blood, taken on day 0 of AZD1222 vaccination. This CDR3 is CASTHTPAVKFSPLHF. CDR3 DNA sequence: TGTGCCAGCACCCATACCCCGGCAGTAAAGTTTTCACCCCTCCACTTT.